The 4 T cell receptor beta chains below all came from one sample that was sequenced in a study of T cell repertoires in cytomegalovirus infection. MiXCR, applied by TCRdb to the reads, yields one record per CDR3 protein. The repertoire consists of 250,000 to 300,000 distinct CDR3 sequences, with roughly 15% occurring once and the leading ten covering around 8.8%. The sequenced sample was PBMCs. The receptors shown here come from a human donor in good health (CMV status not recorded). Some clones in this sample may be carry-over from other donors' samples.

V is TRBV25-1 and J is TRBJ1-5, with a tentative D call TRBD1 (5 bases). CDR3 length: 15 residues. Trimming left V 3 bases short and J 8 bases short, with 17 bases between. Germline values: CDR1 MGHDK, CDR2 SYGVNS. CDR3 DNA: TGTGCCAGCAGTGAGCCCGGTCCACAGGAGAAGCCCCAGCATTTT. Protein: CASSEPGPQEKPQHF.

Turning to this clonotype: A junction end diverges from the germline sequence, so it may reflect a read error. The chain joins TRBV5-1 to TRBJ2-7; D is ambiguous. CDR1 and CDR2 from the germline V gene are SGHRS and YFSETQ. This CDR3 has 12 residues. The CDR3, as DNA: TGCGCCGGCAGCTTGGATTTCAGCGAGCAGTACTTC. Amino acid sequence: CAGSLDFSEQYF.

The gene calls are TRBV6-6 and TRBJ2-5; 9 bases line up with TRBD1. The CDR3 length is 16 residues. V shed 6 bases, J shed 2 bases, and the junction held 10 bases outside the gene matches. CDR1 is MNHNY, CDR2 SVGAGI, per germline (reference sequence). DNA of the CDR3: TGTGCCAGCAGAAACGTGCGGGGACAGGGACAAGAGACCCAGTACTTC. Encoded protein: CASRNVRGQGQETQYF.

In its sample, this clonotype was seen many times. The CDR3 DNA reads as TGTGCCAGCAGTGAATTCGGGGGGACCGGGGAGCTGTTTTTT. It is translated as CASSEFGGTGELFF. The chain has TRBV2 and TRBJ2-2; 7 bases line up with TRBD2. Germline V gives CDR1 SNHLY, CDR2 FYNNEI. The CDR3 runs to 14 residues. J gave up 5 bases and V 2 bases, and 2 bases lay outside the gene matches.